These T cell receptor beta chains were read from a single sample in a study of cytomegalovirus exposure and HLA in healthy donors. Generated by immunoSEQ multiplex PCR, the TCRdb table keeps only in-frame clones and is missing some. The repertoire holds tens of thousands of clones, with 85% to 95% as singletons. Sequenced input: PBMCs. Receptors were obtained from a man between 18 and 29 years old in good health and CMV-seronegative. The CDR3 runs from the conserved cysteine through the conserved F or W. A D gene is named only where the DNA matches it firmly. Expanded clones get a size class; other rows say once, few or many, or leave the size out.

V gene	clone size	J gene	D gene	CDR3 protein	CDR3 DNA
TRBV7-2	NA	TRBJ2-2	TRBD2	CASSFSPGLAEPPTGELFF	TGTGCCAGCAGCTTCTCCCCGGGACTAGCGGAACCTCCCACCGGGGAGCTGTTTTTT
TRBV19	NA	TRBJ1-2	NA	CASSPQVDLGGYTF	TGTGCCAGTAGTCCCCAGGTGGATCTGGGTGGCTACACCTTC
TRBV5-1	NA	TRBJ1-2	TRBD1	CASSFVGTENYGYTF	TGCGCCAGCAGCTTTGTTGGGACAGAGAACTATGGCTACACCTTC
TRBV5-1	NA	TRBJ2-7	TRBD1	CASSSWDRVYEQYF	TGCGCCAGCAGCTCCTGGGACAGGGTCTACGAGCAGTACTTC
TRBV7-2	once	TRBJ2-7	TRBD2	CASSSRAGESYEQYF	TGTGCCAGCAGCAGCCGGGCGGGAGAATCCTACGAGCAGTACTTC
TRBV20-1	once	TRBJ1-1	NA	CSGTQGAEAFF	TGCAGTGGCACTCAAGGGGCTGAAGCTTTCTTT
TRBV29-1	NA	TRBJ2-1	NA	CSVEARLDNEQFF	TGCAGCGTTGAAGCCCGCCTAGACAATGAGCAGTTCTTC
TRBV10-3	NA	TRBJ2-2	TRBD1	CATGTGTGELFF	TGTGCCACCGGGACAGGCACCGGGGAGCTGTTTTTT
TRBV27	NA	TRBJ2-7	NA	CASSLKSQVHEQYF	TGTGCCAGCAGTTTAAAATCCCAGGTCCACGAGCAGTACTTC
TRBV6-4	NA	TRBJ1-1	TRBD1	CASSAQGIVGTEAFF	TGTGCCAGCAGTGCACAGGGGATAGTTGGCACTGAAGCTTTCTTT
TRBV29-1	NA	TRBJ2-7	TRBD2	CSVAREAAYEQYF	TGCAGCGTTGCCCGGGAGGCCGCCTACGAGCAGTACTTC
TRBV7-6	NA	TRBJ1-6	TRBD1	CASSLGQGEYNSPLHF	TGTGCCAGCAGCTTAGGACAGGGGGAGTATAATTCACCCCTCCACTTT
TRBV2	NA	TRBJ1-6	NA	CASSRETGGLRNSPLHF	TGTGCCAGCAGTAGAGAGACAGGCGGCTTAAGGAATTCACCCCTCCACTTT
TRBV5-1	NA	TRBJ2-2	NA	CASSSPIGGGNTGELFF	TGCGCCAGCAGCTCCCCCATAGGGGGGGGGAACACCGGGGAGCTGTTTTTT
TRBV5-1	NA	TRBJ1-6	NA	CASRVGQNNSPLHF	TGCGCCAGCAGAGTAGGACAGAATAATTCACCCCTCCACTTT
TRBV6-1	NA	TRBJ2-5	NA	CALQYAGLETQYF	TGTGCCTTACAATATGCGGGTTTAGAGACCCAGTACTTC
TRBV10-3	NA	TRBJ2-7	TRBD1	CAISGTGGHEQYF	TGTGCCATCAGTGGGACAGGGGGCCACGAGCAGTACTTC
TRBV2	once	TRBJ1-1	NA	CASSELWNTEAFF	TGTGCCAGCAGTGAACTTTGGAACACTGAAGCTTTCTTT
TRBV27	NA	TRBJ2-7	NA	CASSLVGASIYYEQYF	TGTGCCAGCAGTTTGGTAGGGGCTTCAATCTACTACGAGCAGTACTTC
TRBV9	NA	TRBJ1-1	NA	CASSVEGASTEAFF	TGTGCCAGCAGCGTAGAAGGGGCCAGCACTGAAGCTTTCTTT
TRBV29-1	NA	TRBJ2-5	NA	CSVEVPWTDQETQYF	TGCAGCGTTGAAGTCCCCTGGACAGACCAAGAGACCCAGTACTTC
TRBV5-1	once	TRBJ1-1	NA	CASSPQGLGVEAFF	TGCGCCAGCAGCCCGCAGGGCCTTGGAGTTGAAGCTTTCTTT
TRBV11-3	NA	TRBJ2-1	TRBD2	CASSFGTSGRVGEQFF	TGTGCCAGCAGCTTCGGGACTAGCGGGAGGGTAGGTGAGCAGTTCTTC
TRBV29-1	NA	TRBJ1-2	NA	CSVLTEGYGYTF	TGCAGCGTTCTAACGGAGGGCTATGGCTACACCTTC
TRBV7-2	NA	TRBJ1-5	TRBD1	CASSTGTGGRRNQPQHF	TGTGCCAGCAGCACGGGGACAGGGGGCCGTCGCAATCAGCCCCAGCATTTT
TRBV7-8	NA	TRBJ1-5	TRBD1	CASSVGQGGNQPQHF	TGTGCCAGCAGCGTCGGACAGGGGGGCAATCAGCCCCAGCATTTT
TRBV14	NA	TRBJ1-1	NA	CASSYGVNTEAFF	TGTGCCAGCAGCTACGGGGTGAACACTGAAGCTTTCTTT
TRBV7-9	NA	TRBJ2-1	TRBD2	CARSSGRDNEQFF	TGTGCCAGGAGTAGCGGGAGGGACAATGAGCAGTTCTTC
TRBV29-1	NA	TRBJ2-1	NA	CSVVPRHRGSGDEQFF	TGCAGCGTTGTCCCCAGGCACAGGGGGAGCGGGGATGAGCAGTTCTTC
TRBV30	NA	TRBJ1-6	TRBD1	CAWSRQGANSPLHF	TGTGCCTGGAGTAGACAGGGGGCAAATTCACCCCTCCACTTT
TRBV6-6	NA	TRBJ2-1	NA	CASSYPTGEQFF	TGTGCCAGCAGTTACCCCACGGGTGAGCAGTTCTTC
TRBV7-8	once	TRBJ1-2	NA	CASSFRAGNGYTF	TGTGCCAGCAGCTTCAGGGCTGGGAATGGCTACACCTTC
TRBV29-1	NA	TRBJ2-7	NA	CSVGNRVSSYEQYF	TGCAGCGTTGGAAACAGGGTGAGCTCCTACGAGCAGTACTTC
TRBV5-1	NA	TRBJ2-7	NA	CASSRSRQTGEEQYF	TGCGCCAGCAGCAGGTCGAGACAGACGGGGGAAGAGCAGTACTTC
TRBV5-5	NA	TRBJ2-7	NA	CASSFRRGGYEQYF	TGTGCCAGCAGCTTTCGACGTGGGGGGTACGAGCAGTACTTC
TRBV6-1	NA	TRBJ2-1	TRBD2	CASSEAGGTFYNEQFF	TGTGCCAGCAGTGAAGCGGGGGGGACCTTCTACAATGAGCAGTTCTTC
TRBV10-3	NA	TRBJ2-1	TRBD2	CAITNSGSVSVEQFF	TGTGCCATCACAAATAGCGGGAGTGTTTCGGTAGAGCAGTTCTTC
TRBV7-2	NA	TRBJ1-3	NA	CASSLGSISGNTIYF	TGTGCCAGCAGCTTAGGCTCTATCTCTGGAAACACCATATATTTT
TRBV15	NA	TRBJ1-4	NA	CATSREGGKREKLFF	TGTGCCACCAGCAGAGAAGGAGGGAAACGTGAAAAACTGTTTTTT
TRBV7-8	NA	TRBJ1-5	NA	CASSASRVSNQPQHF	TGTGCCAGCAGCGCCAGCAGGGTTAGTAATCAGCCCCAGCATTTT
TRBV6-1	NA	TRBJ2-3	TRBD2	CASIAGTSTDTQYF	TGTGCCAGCATAGCGGGAACTAGCACAGATACGCAGTATTTT
TRBV9	NA	TRBJ2-3	TRBD2	CASSVGAASGDTQYF	TGTGCCAGCAGCGTTGGTGCGGCTAGCGGAGATACGCAGTATTTT
TRBV19	NA	TRBJ1-5	NA	CASSSTGIQPQHF	TGTGCCAGTAGTAGTACAGGGATTCAGCCCCAGCATTTT